A selection of T cell receptor beta chains follows, all from one sample in a study of blood T cell repertoires in COVID-19. Profiled with immunoSEQ multiplex PCR; TCRdb holds only in-frame clones, not every one. The sample contains about 210,000 clones, about 91% of which appear only once. The sequencing sample was made of PBMCs or T cells enriched from blood (not recorded which). These receptor sequences come from a woman aged 35 to 49 with acute COVID-19. The CDR3 runs from the conserved cysteine through the conserved F or W. The D gene is left open where the match is weak. Expanded clones are given a class, and other clones once, few, many or no size at all.

abundance | j_gene | v_gene | d_gene | CDR3nt | CDR3aa
NA | TRBJ2-7 | TRBV13 | TRBD2 | TGTGCCAGCAGCTTCACTAGCGGATACGAGCAGTACTTC | CASSFTSGYEQYF
NA | TRBJ1-1 | TRBV24-1 | NA | TGTGCCACCAGCGGGACATTCACTGAAGCTTTCTTT | CATSGTFTEAFF
NA | TRBJ2-7 | TRBV2 | NA | TGTGCCAGCAGTCGTTTAAGACAGAGGAGCTCCTACGAGCAGTACTTC | CASSRLRQRSSYEQYF
once | TRBJ1-3 | TRBV5-6 | NA | TGTGCCAGCAGCTTGGTTGATAGGGGGTATACGGGAAACACCATATATTTT | CASSLVDRGYTGNTIYF
NA | TRBJ1-4 | TRBV19 | NA | TGTGCCAGTAGTATAGGAGACTCAACTAATGAAAAACTGTTTTTT | CASSIGDSTNEKLFF
NA | TRBJ1-1 | TRBV11-2 | NA | TGTGCCAGCAGCCCTGATCCCTATGGGAACACTGAAGCTTTCTTT | CASSPDPYGNTEAFF
NA | TRBJ2-1 | TRBV5-4 | TRBD2 | TGTGCCAGCAGCTTTCCCGGGACTAGCGGGAGTGATGAGCAGTTCTTC | CASSFPGTSGSDEQFF
once | TRBJ1-1 | TRBV12-5 | NA | TGTGCTAGTGCCCAGGGATTGACTGAAGCTTTCTTT | CASAQGLTEAFF
NA | TRBJ2-1 | TRBV5-5 | NA | TGTGCCAGCAGCTTGATCCAGGGTGCCTACAATGAGCAGTTCTTC | CASSLIQGAYNEQFF
NA | TRBJ2-1 | TRBV5-1 | NA | TGCGCCAGCACCCGGGAACAGACTTCCTACAATGAGCAGTTCTTC | CASTREQTSYNEQFF
once | TRBJ1-2 | TRBV12-2 | NA | TGTGCAAGTCGGCCCAACAGGGGGACTAACTATGGCTACACCTTC | CASRPNRGTNYGYTF
NA | TRBJ2-3 | TRBV7-2 | NA | TGTGCCAGCAGCTTAGGGGCGGGTGGGGAAGATACGCAGTATTTT | CASSLGAGGEDTQYF
NA | TRBJ1-1 | TRBV12-3/TRBV12-4 | NA | TGTGCCAGCAGTCGACAGGAAAACACTGAAGCTTTCTTT | CASSRQENTEAFF
NA | TRBJ1-2 | TRBV6-5 | TRBD1 | TGTGCCAGCAGTTGGGACAGGGGGGACTATGGCTACACCTTC | CASSWDRGDYGYTF
NA | TRBJ1-2 | TRBV29-1 | NA | TGCAGCGTTAATCGGCAGATGCGGGGCTACACCTTC | CSVNRQMRGYTF
once | TRBJ1-6 | TRBV7-9 | NA | TGTGCCAGCACCCGGGACACGCAGGGTTCACCCCTCCACTTT | CASTRDTQGSPLHF
few | TRBJ1-1 | TRBV4-2 | NA | TGTGCCAGCTCATGGGGGGGTCCTGAAGCTTTCTTT | CASSWGGPEAFF
NA | TRBJ2-2 | TRBV10-2 | TRBD1 | TGCGCCAGCAGTGATCCGGACAGGGGGTTTACCGGGGAGCTGTTTTTT | CASSDPDRGFTGELFF
NA | TRBJ1-1 | TRBV10-2 | TRBD1 | TGCGCCAGCATACGTCGCAGGGGGCATGACACTGAAGCTTTCTTT | CASIRRRGHDTEAFF
NA | TRBJ2-7 | TRBV19 | TRBD1 | TGTGCCAGTAGTATTTCCGGGACAGGGGGCTACGAGCAGTACTTC | CASSISGTGGYEQYF